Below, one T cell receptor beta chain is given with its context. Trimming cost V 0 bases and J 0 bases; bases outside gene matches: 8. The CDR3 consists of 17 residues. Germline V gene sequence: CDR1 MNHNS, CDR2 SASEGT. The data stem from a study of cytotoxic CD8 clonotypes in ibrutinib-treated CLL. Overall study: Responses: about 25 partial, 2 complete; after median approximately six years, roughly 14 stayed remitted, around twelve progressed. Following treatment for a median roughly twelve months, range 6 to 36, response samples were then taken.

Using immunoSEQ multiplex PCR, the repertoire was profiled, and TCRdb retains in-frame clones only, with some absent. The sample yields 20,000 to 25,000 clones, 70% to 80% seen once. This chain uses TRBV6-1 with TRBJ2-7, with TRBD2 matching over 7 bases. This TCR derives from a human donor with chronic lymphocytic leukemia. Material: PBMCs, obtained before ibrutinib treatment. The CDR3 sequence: CASSEARLAVSSYEQYF. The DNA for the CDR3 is TGTGCCAGCAGTGAAGCGCGGCTAGCGGTGAGCTCCTACGAGCAGTACTTC.